Listed below are T cell receptor beta chains from one sample, sequenced in a study of T cell responses to AZD1222 COVID-19 vaccine. TCRdb keeps only in-frame clones here, not all; method: immunoSEQ multiplex PCR. The sample has about 140,000 clones, 75% to 90% seen once. Sequencing was performed on peripheral blood, taken on day 0 of AZD1222 vaccination. Source of these receptors: an adult in good health. Each CDR3 is given with its conserved first and last residue. The D gene is left open where the match is weak. Where a row states a size, it is once, few, many or the class of an expanded clone; other rows omit it.

NA | NA | TRBJ2-5 | TRBV6-5 | CASRTWGETQYF | TGTGCCAGCAGAACCTGGGGAGAGACCCAGTACTTC
NA | TRBD1 | TRBJ2-7 | TRBV27 | CASSLGTGVYEQYF | TGTGCCAGCAGTTTAGGGACAGGGGTTTACGAGCAGTACTTC
NA | NA | TRBJ2-1 | TRBV28 | CASVVGTHNEQFF | TGTGCCAGCGTAGTAGGGACCCACAATGAGCAGTTCTTC
NA | TRBD1 | TRBJ2-7 | TRBV13 | CASSSDRVRYEQYF | TGTGCCAGCAGTTCCGACAGGGTCAGATACGAGCAGTACTTC
NA | NA | TRBJ2-7 | TRBV15 | CATSRENNRDGHRYEQYF | TGTGCCACCAGCAGAGAAAACAACCGGGACGGCCACCGCTACGAGCAGTACTTC
NA | TRBD2 | TRBJ2-7 | TRBV6-6 | CASSSAREGRLEQYF | TGTGCCAGCAGTTCCGCCAGGGAGGGGCGACTCGAGCAGTACTTC
NA | TRBD1 | TRBJ1-3 | TRBV28 | CASGDRAGGNTIYF | TGTGCCAGTGGAGACAGGGCTGGCGGAAACACCATATATTTT
once | NA | TRBJ2-3 | TRBV7-8 | CASSSRQVTDTQYF | TGTGCCAGCAGCTCGAGGCAAGTCACAGATACGCAGTATTTT
NA | TRBD1 | TRBJ1-1 | TRBV11-2 | CASSLLSMRWTGRDTEAFF | TGTGCCAGCAGCTTACTTTCAATGCGCTGGACAGGGAGGGACACTGAAGCTTTCTTT
NA | NA | TRBJ1-1 | TRBV28 | CASSLLSAEAFF | TGTGCCAGCAGTTTATTATCGGCCGAAGCTTTCTTT
NA | NA | TRBJ2-5 | TRBV7-2 | CASSLLVGGETQYF | TGTGCCAGCAGCTTATTGGTAGGCGGAGAGACCCAGTACTTC